The rows below give T cell receptor beta chains drawn from one sample of a study of cytomegalovirus exposure and HLA in healthy donors. The table came from immunoSEQ multiplex PCR; TCRdb's copy has only in-frame clones and leaves some out. This table has under 200,000 clones, more than 70% appearing once. The sample was PBMCs. These receptors were obtained from a male donor in good health and CMV-seronegative. Both conserved end residues are part of each CDR3. The D gene is left open where the match is weak. The size of a clone is reported for some rows only, either as once, few or many, or as a class for expanded clones.

abundance: .; j_gene: TRBJ2-5; d_gene: TRBD2; v_gene: TRBV5-1; CDR3nt: TGCGCCAGCAGCCGAGGGACTAGCGGGTTCCAAGAGACCCAGTACTTC; CDR3aa: CASSRGTSGFQETQYF
abundance: .; j_gene: TRBJ1-5; d_gene: TRBD1; v_gene: TRBV9; CDR3nt: TGTGCCAGCAGCGTGGGACAGGGATTTCAGCCCCAGCATTTT; CDR3aa: CASSVGQGFQPQHF
abundance: .; j_gene: TRBJ1-2; d_gene: .; v_gene: TRBV4-2; CDR3nt: TGTGCCAGCAGCCAAGATCGGGGGGGGGCGGACTATGGCTACACCTTC; CDR3aa: CASSQDRGGADYGYTF
abundance: .; j_gene: TRBJ1-5; d_gene: .; v_gene: TRBV30; CDR3nt: TGTGCCTGGAGTGTTACGAAGGGGGGCAATCAGCCCCAGCATTTT; CDR3aa: CAWSVTKGGNQPQHF
abundance: .; j_gene: TRBJ2-1; d_gene: TRBD2; v_gene: TRBV5-1; CDR3nt: TGCGCCAGCAGCTCCCTAGCGGGAAGTAACAATGAGCAGTTCTTC; CDR3aa: CASSSLAGSNNEQFF
abundance: .; j_gene: TRBJ2-7; d_gene: TRBD2; v_gene: TRBV4-1; CDR3nt: TGCGCCAGCAGCAAGACTAGCGGGAGTAGCGAGCAGTACTTC; CDR3aa: CASSKTSGSSEQYF
abundance: .; j_gene: TRBJ2-1; d_gene: .; v_gene: TRBV6-4; CDR3nt: TGTGCCAGCAGTGGGACTCACTACAATGAGCAGTTCTTC; CDR3aa: CASSGTHYNEQFF
abundance: .; j_gene: TRBJ2-5; d_gene: TRBD2; v_gene: TRBV9; CDR3nt: TGTGCCAGCAGCCCCCGGGGAGCGGGGGGGGCGGAGACCCAGTACTTC; CDR3aa: CASSPRGAGGAETQYF
abundance: once; j_gene: TRBJ2-5; d_gene: TRBD2; v_gene: TRBV2; CDR3nt: TGTGCCAGCAGGACCCCTCTAGCGGGACTGGGGGAGACCCAGTACTTC; CDR3aa: CASRTPLAGLGETQYF
abundance: .; j_gene: TRBJ1-4; d_gene: .; v_gene: TRBV19; CDR3nt: TGTGCCAGTAGTATTCGGGCAAGGGGGTCAACTAATGAAAAACTGTTTTTT; CDR3aa: CASSIRARGSTNEKLFF
abundance: once; j_gene: TRBJ1-4; d_gene: .; v_gene: TRBV10-3; CDR3nt: TGTGCCATCAGTGACCTAATGACAGCAATCAATGAAAAACTGTTTTTT; CDR3aa: CAISDLMTAINEKLFF
abundance: .; j_gene: TRBJ1-5; d_gene: .; v_gene: TRBV5-8; CDR3nt: TGTGCCAGCGCCAGGCCCGATAGCAATCAGCCCCAGCATTTT; CDR3aa: CASARPDSNQPQHF
abundance: .; j_gene: TRBJ2-3; d_gene: .; v_gene: TRBV5-1; CDR3nt: TGCGCCACCAAGCCGGGACAAGACTTAGATACGCAGTATTTT; CDR3aa: CATKPGQDLDTQYF
abundance: .; j_gene: TRBJ2-1; d_gene: .; v_gene: TRBV7-3; CDR3nt: TGTGCCAGCAGCTTACAGGGACTTGCCAATGAGCAGTTCTTC; CDR3aa: CASSLQGLANEQFF
abundance: .; j_gene: TRBJ2-2; d_gene: TRBD2; v_gene: TRBV11-2; CDR3nt: TGTGCCAGCGGGCGAACTAGCGGGGTTACCGGGGAGCTGTTTTTT; CDR3aa: CASGRTSGVTGELFF
abundance: once; j_gene: TRBJ2-5; d_gene: .; v_gene: TRBV9; CDR3nt: TGTGCCAGCAGCGCAGGGAAAGAGACCCAGTACTTC; CDR3aa: CASSAGKETQYF
abundance: .; j_gene: TRBJ2-1; d_gene: .; v_gene: TRBV6-5; CDR3nt: TGTGCCAGCAGAAGGGGGTCCTACAATGAGCAGTTCTTC; CDR3aa: CASRRGSYNEQFF
abundance: .; j_gene: TRBJ2-1; d_gene: TRBD1; v_gene: TRBV7-3; CDR3nt: TGTGCCAGCGGACAGGGAAGTAGCTACAATGAGCAGTTCTTC; CDR3aa: CASGQGSSYNEQFF
abundance: .; j_gene: TRBJ1-5; d_gene: TRBD1; v_gene: TRBV2; CDR3nt: TGTGCCAGCAGTGAAAGTGGCAGGGGGAATCAGCCCCAGCATTTT; CDR3aa: CASSESGRGNQPQHF
abundance: .; j_gene: TRBJ2-5; d_gene: TRBD1; v_gene: TRBV5-1; CDR3nt: TGCGCCAGCAGCAAAAACAGGGGTGAGACCCAGTACTTC; CDR3aa: CASSKNRGETQYF
abundance: .; j_gene: TRBJ2-5; d_gene: .; v_gene: TRBV7-9; CDR3nt: TGTGCCAGCAGCTCTTTCCAGACCCAGTACTTC; CDR3aa: CASSSFQTQYF
abundance: .; j_gene: TRBJ2-7; d_gene: TRBD1; v_gene: TRBV28; CDR3nt: TGTGCCAGCAGAAGGGTGGGACAGGGGATGTCCTACGAGCAGTACTTC; CDR3aa: CASRRVGQGMSYEQYF
abundance: .; j_gene: TRBJ2-2; d_gene: TRBD2; v_gene: TRBV9; CDR3nt: TGTGCCAGCAGCCGCATCTTACTAGCGGGAAGGAACACCGGGGAGCTGTTTTTT; CDR3aa: CASSRILLAGRNTGELFF
abundance: .; j_gene: TRBJ2-7; d_gene: TRBD1; v_gene: TRBV9; CDR3nt: TGTGCCAGCAGCGTGACAGGGCGGGAGCAGTACTTC; CDR3aa: CASSVTGREQYF